This TCR beta chain was identified in a study of cytotoxic CD8 clonotypes in ibrutinib-treated CLL. Study details: Of the patients, 11 were relapsed/refractory, 15 treatment-naive and about 17 IGHV unmutated.

This clone showed up just once. No antigen is known for it. Method: immunoSEQ multiplex PCR; TCRdb's copy keeps in-frame clones and lacks some. The sample lists 110,000 to 150,000 clones, around 77% occurring once. The CDR3 runs to 14 residues. J lost 5 bases, V lost 2 bases, and 3 bases had no gene match. Germline V CDR1 and CDR2: GTSNPN, SVGIG (reference sequence). Notes on the study in general: Clonality was higher at ibrutinib response and returned toward baseline at progression.

The V and J genes are TRBV30 and TRBJ2-7, with 13 nucleotides matching TRBD2. This sequence was found in a human donor with chronic lymphocytic leukemia. The sequencing here drew on PBMCs, taken after 12 months of ibrutinib treatment. In DNA form, the CDR3 reads TGTGCCTGGAGTCGGACTAGCGGGGGTGACGAGCAGTACTTC. Encoded protein: CAWSRTSGGDEQYF.